This T cell receptor (beta chain) was captured by sequencing in a study of T cells after yellow fever vaccination. Study-wide results and caveats: Abundant bulk-population clonotypes could contaminate the FACS-sorted repertoires.

The V and J ends lost 5 bases and 5 bases, in that order; junction bases with no gene match: 13. From germline, CDR1 is SEHNR and CDR2 FQNEAQ (reference sequence). The CDR3 is made up of 16 amino acids. This clonotype has more than one count but fewer than ten. What it binds is not known. TCRdb reanalysed the 5' RACE reads using MiXCR and keeps one entry per CDR3 protein. The sample lists approximately 510,000 distinct CDR3 sequences, 20% to 25% occurring once. Sample: PBMCs, taken roughly 23 days after the first yellow fever vaccination. This chain connects TRBV7-9 to TRBJ2-7; 9 nucleotides agree with TRBD1. This sequence was found in a man aged 18 to 29 who received the YFV17D yellow fever vaccine. CDR3 nucleotides: TGTGCCAGCAGCCCTACCCCCGGGACAGGGAGGGACGAGCAGTACTTC. Translating it yields CASSPTPGTGRDEQYF.